This TCR beta chain was recovered during a study of CD8 T cells in Susac syndrome. Overall study context: The Susac syndrome patients were therapy-naive, on corticosteroids, or on intravenous immunoglobulin alone at blood draw.

The germline V and J ends were trimmed by 4 bases and 6 bases, with 19 bases remaining between them. Germline V gene data show CDR1 as SGHDT and CDR2 as YYEEEE. This CDR3 contains 15 residues. Random hexamers primed reverse transcription of about 0.5 to 1 ug RNA. Across 54 Vbeta and 13 Jbeta, TCR beta CDR3 was amplified with immunoSEQ multiplex PCR. TCRdb reprocessed the immunoSEQ multiplex PCR reads via MiXCR and lists one record per CDR3 protein. The repertoire has 95,000 to 150,000 distinct CDR3 sequences, around 94% of them found once; the top ten carry about 0.19%. The rearrangement joins TRBV5-6 to TRBJ1-2; TRBD1 might be the D (5 bases). What was sequenced was CD8+ T cells from PBMCs. This clonotype originated in a human donor with Susac syndrome. CDR3 DNA sequence: TGTGCCAGCAGCCCTTGGTTTCGGGGGTCGGATGGCTACACCTTC. Protein sequence: CASSPWFRGSDGYTF.